Listed here are 8 T cell receptor beta chains from one sample, sequenced in a study of blood T cell repertoires in COVID-19. Only in-frame clones appear in the TCRdb table, and some are missing; sequencing was by immunoSEQ multiplex PCR. Altogether approximately 410,000 clones are present, 70% to 90% being singletons, with the ten largest covering over 1.3%. Sequenced material: peripheral blood. The origin of the receptors is a woman in her twenties or thirties with active or convalescent COVID-19.

The chain combines TRBV5-6 with TRBJ1-1; D remains unclear. CDR3 length equals 14 residues. CDR1 and CDR2 (germline): SGHDT, YYEEEE. V shed 2 bases and J shed 3 bases, with 11 bases lying between them. In nucleotides, the CDR3 is TGTGCCAGCAGCTTAATCCGGAGGGACACTGAAGCTTTCTTT. This sequence encodes CASSLIRRDTEAFF.

The chain employs TRBV19 and TRBJ2-7, with D possibly TRBD1 on 5 matching bases. CDR1 LNHDA and CDR2 SQIVND come from the germline V gene (reference sequence). The germline V and J ends were trimmed by 3 bases and 0 bases, with 15 bases remaining between them. CDR3 size: 16 residues. For the CDR3, the DNA is TGTGCCAGTAGTATGAGACAGCCACGCAGCTCCTACGAGCAGTACTTC. It is translated as CASSMRQPRSSYEQYF.

The chain uses TRBV5-1 and TRBJ2-7, with 9 bases matching TRBD1. Germline V lookup: CDR1 SGHRS, CDR2 YFSETQ. CDR3 length: 15 amino acids. Germline trimming cut 0 bases from V and 5 bases from J; bases unmatched to any gene: 6. CDR3 sequence: CASSLGKDRGHEQYF. In nucleotides, the CDR3 is TGCGCCAGCAGCTTGGGTAAGGACAGGGGACACGAGCAGTACTTC.

V is TRBV24-1 and J is TRBJ1-1, with 7 bases aligning to TRBD1. In germline, CDR1 is KGHDR, CDR2 SFDVKD. The CDR3 length is 16 residues. J was trimmed by 4 bases and V by 7 bases; bases with no gene match: 14. CDR3 DNA: TGTGCCACCAGGAACCCCCGAGGGGGCAGGGGCACTGAAGCTTTCTTT. As protein: CATRNPRGGRGTEAFF.

The gene calls are TRBV4-1 and TRBJ2-7, with D unclear. The CDR3 has 12 amino acids. The germline V gene has CDR1 MGHRA and CDR2 YSYEKL. The V gene lost 1 base and the J gene lost 5 bases, with 6 bases spanning the gap. The CDR3 DNA reads as TGCGCCAGCAGCCAAGGAGTTGACGAGCAGTACTTC. It translates to CASSQGVDEQYF.

The chain carries TRBV5-4 and TRBJ1-1; the match to TRBD1 covers 10 bases. J lost 0 bases, V lost 0 bases, and 2 bases had no gene match. This CDR3 is built from 16 residues. CDR1 and CDR2 (germline): SGHNT, YYREEE (reference sequence). CDR3 in amino acids: CASSLAGTGVNTEAFF. In DNA form, the CDR3 reads TGTGCCAGCAGCTTGGCCGGGACAGGGGTGAACACTGAAGCTTTCTTT.

This clone appeared a single time. V usage is TRBV4-1 and J usage is TRBJ2-5; 7 bases agree with TRBD1. Germline loops: CDR1 MGHRA, CDR2 YSYEKL. After removal of 3 bases from V and 5 bases from J, the junction contained 12 bases not matched to a gene. This CDR3 comprises 16 residues. CDR3 sequence reads: CASSQDGTARGETQYF. The CDR3, as DNA: TGCGCCAGCAGCCAGGACGGGACAGCCCGAGGGGAGACCCAGTACTTC.

This chain uses TRBV30 with TRBJ2-3; 11 nucleotides agree with TRBD1. V dropped 2 bases and J dropped 4; count of bases not matched to a gene: 5. The CDR3 sequence is 15 residues long. CDR1 is GTSNPN, CDR2 SVGIG, per germline (reference sequence). The chain's CDR3 is CAWSRGTGGPDTQYF. The CDR3 DNA reads as TGTGCCTGGAGTCGCGGGACAGGGGGGCCAGATACGCAGTATTTT.